This TCR beta chain was identified during a study of T cells expressing NK-cell markers. Study-wide context: TCR beta repertoires came from sorted CD3+CD56+NKG2C+, CD3+CD56+NKG2C- and CD3+CD56-NKG2C+ T cells.

The CDR3 runs to 15 residues. CDR1 and CDR2 (germline): SGHNT, YENEEA. Following a re-call of the 5' RACE reads, TCRdb has one entry per CDR3 protein and lacks DNA. This sample contains about half a million distinct CDR3 sequences. The specimen was blood T cells: a sorted CD56 or NKG2C T cell subset, CD4+ or CD8+ T cells, or bulk PBMC T cells (not recorded which). The rearrangement uses TRBV11-3 and TRBJ1-1. The clonotype originates from a woman aged 45-65 years in good health. Here the CDR3 reads CASSLGLGAGTEAFF. Combining the CDR3 with reference TRBV11-3 and TRBJ1-1 gives the whole variable domain EAGVVQSPRYKIIEKKQPVAFWCNPISGHNTLYWYLQNLGQGPELLIRYENEEAVDDSQLPKDRFSAERLKGVDSTLKIQPAELGDSAVYLCASSLGLGAGTEAFFGQGTRLTVV.